The rows below give T cell receptor beta chains drawn from one sample of a study of T cell responses to AZD1222 COVID-19 vaccine. TCRdb keeps only in-frame clones here, not all; method: immunoSEQ multiplex PCR. The sample gives roughly 200,000 clones, roughly 94% of which show up once; approximately 1.5% is in the top ten. The sample consisted of peripheral blood, taken 28 days after the second dose of the MenACWY control vaccine. These receptors all stem from an adult who received the MenACWY meningococcal vaccine as a control. Each CDR3 is given with its conserved first and last residue. Each record gives: D gene, V gene, clone size, J gene, CDR3 protein, CDR3 DNA. A D gene is named only where the DNA matches it firmly. Some rows have no size entry. The others give once, few or many, or a class for an expanded clone.

D gene: NA
V gene: TRBV6-5
clone size: NA
J gene: TRBJ1-5
CDR3 protein: CASSPESLQPQHF
CDR3 DNA: TGTGCCAGCAGCCCCGAGTCCCTTCAGCCCCAGCATTTT

D gene: NA
V gene: TRBV11-2
clone size: NA
J gene: TRBJ2-3
CDR3 protein: CASSLEAGDTQYF
CDR3 DNA: TGTGCCAGCAGCTTAGAGGCGGGAGATACGCAGTATTTT

D gene: TRBD2
V gene: TRBV7-6
clone size: NA
J gene: TRBJ2-7
CDR3 protein: CASSLILAGKHEQYF
CDR3 DNA: TGTGCCAGCAGCTTAATACTAGCGGGGAAACACGAGCAGTACTTC

D gene: NA
V gene: TRBV7-7
clone size: NA
J gene: TRBJ1-3
CDR3 protein: CASSQYQGPGNTIYF
CDR3 DNA: TGTGCTAGCAGCCAATACCAGGGACCTGGAAACACCATATATTTT

D gene: NA
V gene: TRBV4-1
clone size: NA
J gene: TRBJ2-1
CDR3 protein: CASSQVGAAGAGEQFF
CDR3 DNA: TGCGCCAGCAGCCAAGTCGGGGCAGCTGGTGCGGGTGAGCAGTTCTTC

D gene: NA
V gene: TRBV7-9
clone size: NA
J gene: TRBJ1-5
CDR3 protein: CASSLVLGGVHQPQHF
CDR3 DNA: TGTGCCAGCAGCTTAGTTCTCGGAGGGGTACATCAGCCCCAGCATTTT

D gene: NA
V gene: TRBV7-3
clone size: NA
J gene: TRBJ2-5
CDR3 protein: CASSLNPDKETQYF
CDR3 DNA: TGTGCCAGCAGCTTAAATCCGGATAAAGAGACCCAGTACTTC

D gene: NA
V gene: TRBV12-3/TRBV12-4
clone size: once
J gene: TRBJ2-1
CDR3 protein: CASSLVREQFF
CDR3 DNA: TGTGCCAGCAGTTTAGTGAGAGAACAGTTCTTC

D gene: NA
V gene: TRBV28
clone size: NA
J gene: TRBJ2-2
CDR3 protein: CASSLGYTGELFF
CDR3 DNA: TGTGCCAGCAGTTTAGGATACACCGGGGAGCTGTTTTTT

D gene: TRBD2
V gene: TRBV4-1
clone size: once
J gene: TRBJ2-1
CDR3 protein: CASSQDTPLSGGARYEQFF
CDR3 DNA: TGCGCCAGCAGCCAAGATACCCCCCTTAGCGGGGGGGCCAGGTATGAGCAGTTCTTC

D gene: NA
V gene: TRBV18
clone size: NA
J gene: TRBJ1-5
CDR3 protein: CASSPGQSNQPQHF
CDR3 DNA: TGTGCCAGCTCACCCGGACAGAGCAATCAGCCCCAGCATTTT

D gene: NA
V gene: TRBV18
clone size: NA
J gene: TRBJ1-2
CDR3 protein: CASSSTGMGGYTF
CDR3 DNA: TGTGCCAGCTCATCTACAGGGATGGGAGGCTACACCTTC

D gene: TRBD1
V gene: TRBV28
clone size: NA
J gene: TRBJ1-2
CDR3 protein: CASTSPERTGPYGYTF
CDR3 DNA: TGTGCCAGCACTTCCCCCGAGCGGACAGGGCCGTATGGCTACACCTTC

D gene: NA
V gene: TRBV7-9
clone size: NA
J gene: TRBJ2-7
CDR3 protein: CATGGEVTSYEQYF
CDR3 DNA: TGTGCCACAGGGGGGGAGGTAACCTCCTACGAGCAGTACTTC

D gene: TRBD1
V gene: TRBV27
clone size: NA
J gene: TRBJ1-5
CDR3 protein: CASRPRQGWSNQPQHF
CDR3 DNA: TGTGCCAGCAGACCCCGACAGGGCTGGAGCAATCAGCCCCAGCATTTT

D gene: TRBD1
V gene: TRBV7-2
clone size: NA
J gene: TRBJ1-3
CDR3 protein: CASSLAGTGGGNTIYF
CDR3 DNA: TGTGCCAGCAGCTTAGCAGGGACAGGGGGAGGAAACACCATATATTTT

D gene: TRBD1
V gene: TRBV29-1
clone size: NA
J gene: TRBJ2-5
CDR3 protein: CSVQGVNNRGTQYF
CDR3 DNA: TGCAGCGTTCAGGGGGTCAACAACAGGGGGACCCAGTACTTC

D gene: NA
V gene: TRBV9
clone size: NA
J gene: TRBJ2-7
CDR3 protein: CASSVVGDNSYEQYF
CDR3 DNA: TGTGCCAGCAGCGTAGTGGGAGACAACTCCTACGAGCAGTACTTC

D gene: NA
V gene: TRBV6-5
clone size: NA
J gene: TRBJ2-7
CDR3 protein: CASSYDREQYF
CDR3 DNA: TGTGCCAGCAGTTACGACCGCGAGCAGTACTTC

D gene: NA
V gene: TRBV6-7
clone size: NA
J gene: TRBJ2-2
CDR3 protein: CASSSFPGELFF
CDR3 DNA: TGTGCCAGCAGTTCCTTTCCCGGGGAGCTGTTTTTT

D gene: NA
V gene: TRBV5-1
clone size: NA
J gene: TRBJ2-1
CDR3 protein: CASSLMDNEQFF
CDR3 DNA: TGCGCCAGCAGCTTGATGGACAATGAGCAGTTCTTC

D gene: NA
V gene: TRBV1
clone size: NA
J gene: TRBJ2-1
CDR3 protein: CTSSQETRNNGNEQFF
CDR3 DNA: TGCACCAGCAGCCAAGAAACGAGAAATAACGGCAATGAGCAGTTCTTC

D gene: NA
V gene: TRBV5-5
clone size: NA
J gene: TRBJ2-7
CDR3 protein: CASSFSGEQYF
CDR3 DNA: TGTGCCAGCAGCTTTTCCGGCGAGCAGTACTTC

D gene: NA
V gene: TRBV7-2
clone size: once
J gene: TRBJ2-5
CDR3 protein: CASSLVGGPLGETQYF
CDR3 DNA: TGTGCCAGCAGCTTAGTTGGCGGTCCCCTTGGGGAGACCCAGTACTTC